One and the same sample provided the 24 T cell receptor beta chains below, sequenced in a study of regulatory T cells in long-lasting Graves disease. Combining iRepertoire HTBI primers with Arm-PCR of CDR3 regions, the authors built TCR beta libraries. TCRdb re-analysed the multiplex PCR reads in MiXCR, keeping a single row per CDR3 protein. This table has about 310,000 distinct CDR3 sequences, roughly 18% appearing once. Noted time point: newly diagnosed GD, antithyroid drugs for less than 3 months. Preparation of the TCR library used RNA extracted from PBMCs. The sample here was peripheral blood mononuclear cells (PBMCs), taken at new diagnosis, from a patient treated with antithyroid drugs. The receptors derive from a female donor with Graves disease.

In this sample, this clonotype turned up many times. The V call is TRBV28, the J call TRBJ1-5, with 7 bases lining up with TRBD1. Germline V lookup: CDR1 MDHEN, CDR2 SYDVKM. The CDR3 spans 16 residues. Trimming at V came to 3 bases and at J to 5 bases, leaving 10 bases not matched to a gene. CDR3 sequence: CASSFSYDREDQPQHF. CDR3 nucleotide sequence: TGTGCCAGCAGTTTCTCCTATGACAGGGAGGATCAGCCCCAGCATTTT.

This clonotype was picked up many times. J is TRBJ2-1 and V is TRBV24-1; 7 nucleotides align to TRBD1. Germline lookup yields CDR1 KGHDR and CDR2 SFDVKD. V gave up 5 bases and J gave up 10 bases; unmatched junction bases: 4. The CDR3 totals 12 residues. The CDR3, as DNA: TGTGCCACCAGTGTACGACAGGGCGAGCAGTTCTTC. Translating gives CATSVRQGEQFF.

As regards this clonotype: A read error may explain this, as a much larger clone is one base away. The V call is TRBV4-1, the J call TRBJ2-5; either TRBD1 or TRBD2 may supply D (5 bases each). CDR3 length equals 15 residues. Germline-derived CDR1 and CDR2 are MGHRA and YSYEKL. The CDR3 here is CASSPYGGGQVTQYF. The CDR3 DNA sequence: TGCGCCAGCAGCCCTTACGGAGGCGGACAAGTGACCCAGTACTTC.

The sample holds a few counts of this clonotype. V usage is TRBV30 and J usage is TRBJ2-7; the D gene is possibly TRBD2 (6 bases). The V gene's germline CDR1 is GTSNPN and CDR2 SVGIG (reference sequence). CDR3 size: 15 residues. Between the trimmed V and J ends, which lost 0 bases and 0 bases, there was a span of 12 bases. This chain's CDR3 is CAWSVLAASSYEQYF. The CDR3 region has the DNA TGTGCCTGGAGTGTTTTAGCGGCGAGCTCCTACGAGCAGTACTTC. Filled out from reference TRBV30 and TRBJ2-7, the complete variable domain reads SQTIHQWPATLVQPVGSPLSLECTVEGTSNPNLYWYRQAAGRGLQLLFYSVGIGQISSEVPQNLSASRPQDRQFILSSKKLLLSDSGFYLCAWSVLAASSYEQYFGPGTRLTVT.

The V gene is TRBV30, the J gene TRBJ2-3; 8 nucleotides agree with TRBD2. Per germline, CDR1 GTSNPN and CDR2 SVGIG (reference sequence). This CDR3 has 14 amino acids. V trimming: 0 bases; J trimming: 5 bases; junction bases outside the gene matches: 4. CDR3 amino acids: CAWSVGLAGDTQYF. CDR3 bases: TGTGCCTGGAGTGTAGGCCTAGCGGGAGATACGCAGTATTTT.

This clonotype has only a few counts. The chain is built from TRBV28 and TRBJ1-5; perhaps TRBD1 as D (6 bases). The V end was cut by 7 bases, the J end by 4 bases, with 11 bases between. Germline assignment: CDR1 MDHEN and CDR2 SYDVKM. This CDR3 has 13 residues. CDR3 DNA: TGTGCCAGCATTGGACAGACTAATCAGCCCCAGCATTTT. Protein product: CASIGQTNQPQHF. The full variable domain, its missing parts supplied by reference TRBV28 and TRBJ1-5, is DVKVTQSSRYLVKRTGEKVFLECVQDMDHENMFWYRQDPGLGLRLIYFSYDVKMKEKGDIPEGYSVSREKKERFSLILESASTNQTSMYLCASIGQTNQPQHFGDGTRLSIL.

In its sample, this clonotype was seen many times. The chain joins TRBV2 to TRBJ1-6; 7 bases are a match to TRBD1. Germline lookup yields CDR1 SNHLY and CDR2 FYNNEI. V was clipped by 3 bases and J by 10 bases; unmatched bases: 9. The CDR3 is 15 residues long. The DNA of the CDR3 is TGTGCCAGCAGTGACAGGGGGAGCCAATTGTCACCCCTCCACTTT. This translates into CASSDRGSQLSPLHF. The variable domain in full, completed from reference TRBV2 and TRBJ1-6, reads EPEVTQTPSHQVTQMGQEVILRCVPISNHLYFYWYRQILGQKVEFLVSFYNNEISEKSEIFDDQFSVERPDGSNFTLKIRSTKLEDSAMYFCASSDRGSQLSPLHFGNGTRLTVT.

Concerning this clonotype: Being one base from a much bigger clone, this may be a read error. V is TRBV12-3 or TRBV12-4 and J is TRBJ2-1, with D possibly matching TRBD1 (7 bases). The CDR3 sequence is 15 residues long. V was pared by 5 bases and J by 0 bases, with 11 bases between. DNA of the CDR3: TGTGCCAGCAGTCGCGGGACAGACTCCTACAATGAGCAGTTCTTC. It is translated as CASSRGTDSYNEQFF.

The sample holds many counts of this clonotype. The chain couples TRBV28 to TRBJ2-7; a possible D gene is TRBD2 (6 bases). Trimming took off 7 bases at V and 5 bases at J, with 15 bases between the two ends. Germline V lookup: CDR1 MDHEN, CDR2 SYDVKM. The CDR3 contains 13 residues. The CDR3 nucleotides read TGTGCCAGCACCCTCGGGGGTAGCCACGAGCAGTACTTC. Translated, it gives CASTLGGSHEQYF.

The chain uses TRBV3-1 and TRBJ2-3; D may be TRBD1 (5 bases). Germline V gene sequence: CDR1 LGHDT, CDR2 YNNKEL (reference sequence). This CDR3 region has 13 residues. V was trimmed by 3 bases and J by 4 bases, leaving 8 bases between them. DNA for the CDR3: TGTGCCAGCAGCCAGTTAGGGGCAGATACGCAGTATTTT. Its translation: CASSQLGADTQYF.

This clonotype was seen repeatedly, ten times or more. This rearrangement joins TRBV2 to TRBJ1-4; D remains ambiguous. CDR1 is SNHLY, CDR2 FYNNEI, per germline. This CDR3 region has 18 residues. Trimming stripped 0 bases from V and 0 bases from J, with 14 bases between. The CDR3 bases are TGTGCCAGCAGTGAAGCGAGGACGTGGGGTGCAACTAATGAAAAACTGTTTTTT. Translating it yields CASSEARTWGATNEKLFF. Drawing the rest from reference TRBV2 and TRBJ1-4, the complete variable domain is EPEVTQTPSHQVTQMGQEVILRCVPISNHLYFYWYRQILGQKVEFLVSFYNNEISEKSEIFDDQFSVERPDGSNFTLKIRSTKLEDSAMYFCASSEARTWGATNEKLFFGSGTQLSVL.

This clonotype was counted at least ten times. This sequence joins TRBV12-3 or TRBV12-4 and TRBJ2-3; TRBD2 matches 8 bases. The V and J ends lost 5 bases and 6 bases, in that order; junction bases with no gene match: 10. The CDR3 has 15 amino acids. As DNA, the CDR3 is TGTGCCAGCAGTCTAGGACTAGCTGGATCCGATACGCAGTATTTT. Translating it yields CASSLGLAGSDTQYF.

This clonotype was detected many times. This chain links TRBV11-2 with TRBJ2-1; tentative D call: TRBD1 (6 bases). From germline, CDR1 is SGHAT and CDR2 FQNNGV. CDR3 length equals 13 residues. The V end lost 2 bases, the J end lost 6 bases, and 8 bases lay between the germline ends. CDR3 nucleotides: TGTGCCAGCAGCTTAAGAGGGGGCAATGAGCAGTTCTTC. Amino acids: CASSLRGGNEQFF.

This clonotype was detected ten times or more. The V and J genes are TRBV24-1 and TRBJ2-2; D gene ambiguous. CDR1 and CDR2 from the germline V gene are KGHDR and SFDVKD. Deletions cut 5 bases from V and 0 bases from J, with 6 bases between. The CDR3 spans 14 residues. The CDR3 bases are TGTGCCACCAGTGTCCAGGCGAACACCGGGGAGCTGTTTTTT. Translating it yields CATSVQANTGELFF.

This rearrangement joins TRBV9 to TRBJ2-5, with TRBD1 identical over 9 bases. V was pared by 0 bases and J by 4 bases, with 13 bases of the junction left unmatched. Germline-derived CDR1 and CDR2 are SGDLS and YYNGEE. The CDR3 length is 18 residues. Here the CDR3 reads CASSVGAGDRAQRETQYF. Here the CDR3 DNA reads TGTGCCAGCAGCGTAGGGGCAGGGGACAGGGCCCAACGAGAGACCCAGTACTTC.

This clonotype was recorded at least ten times. The genes are TRBV19 and TRBJ1-1, with 9 bases aligning to TRBD1. The germline V gene has CDR1 LNHDA and CDR2 SQIVND (reference sequence). This CDR3 has 14 amino acids. Trimming took 9 bases from V and 4 from J; bases not matched to a gene: 9. The CDR3 DNA sequence: TGTGCCAGCAGTCTTGGGACAGGGCCCACTGAAGCTTTCTTT. As protein: CASSLGTGPTEAFF. The full variable domain, completed using reference TRBV19 and TRBJ1-1, is DGGITQSPKYLFRKEGQNVTLSCEQNLNHDAMYWYRQDPGQGLRLIYYSQIVNDFQKGDIAEGYSVSREKKESFPLTVTSAQKNPTAFYLCASSLGTGPTEAFFGQGTRLTVV.

This clonotype was counted between two and nine times. The chain links TRBV6-6 to TRBJ2-5; D is perhaps TRBD1 (6 bases). The CDR3 runs 15 residues. Trimming removed 0 bases from V and 5 bases from J, with 13 bases in between. Germline-derived CDR1 and CDR2 are MNHNY and SVGAGI (reference sequence). DNA for the CDR3: TGTGCCAGCAGTTACTCGGCAGGGGTTACGGAGACCCAGTACTTC. This gives the protein CASSYSAGVTETQYF.

This clonotype has a count of ten or more. This chain uses TRBV28 with TRBJ2-6; D remains unclear. Germline CDR1 is MDHEN and CDR2 is SYDVKM. V was cut by 6 bases and J by 0 bases, with 12 bases left in between. This CDR3 is built from 16 residues. Here the CDR3 reads CASRGITISGANVLTF. The CDR3 DNA follows: TGTGCCAGCAGAGGAATAACGATCTCTGGGGCCAACGTCCTGACTTTC. Based on the CDR3 plus reference TRBV28 and TRBJ2-6, the full variable domain is DVKVTQSSRYLVKRTGEKVFLECVQDMDHENMFWYRQDPGLGLRLIYFSYDVKMKEKGDIPEGYSVSREKKERFSLILESASTNQTSMYLCASRGITISGANVLTFGAGSRLTVL.

V usage is TRBV30 and J usage is TRBJ1-1; D is unresolved. From germline, CDR1 is GTSNPN and CDR2 SVGIG (reference sequence). Deletions cut 5 bases from V and 7 bases from J, with 14 bases between. CDR3 length: 12 amino acids. The CDR3 DNA is TGTGCCTGGGGGCAGTCACCCGTTGAAGCTTTCTTT. The encoded protein is CAWGQSPVEAFF.

Only a few counts were recorded for this clonotype. No conserved phenylalanine or tryptophan is present at the end of the CDR3, so a read error is the likely explanation. The chain employs TRBV6-5 and TRBJ1-3; the D is unclear. The CDR3 totals 16 residues. With 2 bases removed from V and 0 bases from J, the gap between germline ends came to 11 bases. The germline V gene encodes CDR1 MNHEY and CDR2 SVGAGI. In nucleotides, the CDR3 is TGTGCCAGCAGTTACGCGGGTATCGGCTCTGGAAACACCATATATTCT. Translating it yields CASSYAGIGSGNTIYS.

At least ten counts were recorded for this clonotype. This chain uses TRBV25-1 with TRBJ2-7; 7 positions agree with TRBD2. Germline trimming cut 0 bases from V and 0 bases from J; bases unmatched to any gene: 8. CDR1 is MGHDK, CDR2 SYGVNS, per germline. This CDR3 contains 17 residues. The CDR3 DNA is TGTGCCAGCAGTGAATACAAGGGCGGGGGAGGCTCCTACGAGCAGTACTTC. It specifies CASSEYKGGGGSYEQYF.

Only a few counts were recorded for this clonotype. The V and J genes are TRBV4-2 and TRBJ2-1, with 11 bases matching TRBD2. The V gene's germline CDR1 is LGHNA and CDR2 YNFKEQ. This CDR3 is 17 amino acids long. V lost 0 bases, J lost 6 bases, and 7 bases stayed unmatched. The CDR3 sequence is CASSQELASGRPNEQFF. The CDR3 coding sequence is TGTGCCAGCAGCCAAGAATTGGCTAGCGGGAGGCCCAATGAGCAGTTCTTC.

V and J are TRBV12-3 or TRBV12-4 and TRBJ1-5; 8 bases are shared with TRBD1. V trimming: 3 bases; J trimming: 3 bases; junction bases outside the gene matches: 4. CDR3 length: 15 amino acids. This CDR3 reads CASSFSGGNNQPQHF. CDR3 bases: TGTGCCAGCAGTTTTTCAGGGGGCAACAATCAGCCCCAGCATTTT.

The V gene is TRBV24-1, the J gene TRBJ2-1; 10 positions match TRBD2. With 3 bases clipped from V and 4 bases from J, the junction kept 14 bases outside the gene matches. CDR3 size: 19 residues. Germline V lookup: CDR1 KGHDR, CDR2 SFDVKD. The CDR3 reads CATSDLGPSGSRTYNEQFF. The CDR3 DNA reads as TGTGCCACCAGTGATCTGGGTCCTAGCGGGAGTAGGACATACAATGAGCAGTTCTTC.